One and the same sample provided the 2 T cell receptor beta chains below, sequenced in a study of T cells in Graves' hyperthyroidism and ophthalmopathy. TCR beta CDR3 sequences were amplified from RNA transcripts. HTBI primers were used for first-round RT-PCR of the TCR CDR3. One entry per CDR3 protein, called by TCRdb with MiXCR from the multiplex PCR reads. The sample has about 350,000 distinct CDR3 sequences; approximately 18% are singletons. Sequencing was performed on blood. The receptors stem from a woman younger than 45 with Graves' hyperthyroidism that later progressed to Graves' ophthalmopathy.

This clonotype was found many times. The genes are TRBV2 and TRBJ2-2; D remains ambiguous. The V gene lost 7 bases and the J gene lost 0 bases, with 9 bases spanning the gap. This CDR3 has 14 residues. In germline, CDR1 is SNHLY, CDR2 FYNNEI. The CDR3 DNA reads TGTGCCAGCACCAGGACCGCGAACACCGGGGAGCTGTTTTTT. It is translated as CASTRTANTGELFF.

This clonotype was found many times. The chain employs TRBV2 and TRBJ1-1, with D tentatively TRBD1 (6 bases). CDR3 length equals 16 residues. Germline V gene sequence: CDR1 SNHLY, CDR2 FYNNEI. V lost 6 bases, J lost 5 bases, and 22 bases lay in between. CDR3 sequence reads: CASSYGTMVMGTEAFF. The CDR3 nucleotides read TGTGCCAGCAGCTACGGGACAATGGTCATGGGAACTGAAGCTTTCTTT. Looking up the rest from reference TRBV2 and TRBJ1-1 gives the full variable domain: EPEVTQTPSHQVTQMGQEVILRCVPISNHLYFYWYRQILGQKVEFLVSFYNNEISEKSEIFDDQFSVERPDGSNFTLKIRSTKLEDSAMYFCASSYGTMVMGTEAFFGQGTRLTVV.